Detailed here is one TCR beta chain. As processed by the authors: Nucleated cell number was recorded as an estimate derived from reference gene primer amplification. TCRdb keeps only in-frame clones here, not all; method: immunoSEQ multiplex PCR. The DNA was the basis for D and trimming; V, J and clone size are from that table. The sample carries about 370,000 clones, 75% to 90% recorded once. This specimen belongs to a study of blood T cell repertoires in COVID-19. For the study at large: Italy, Spain and the United States were the sources of the convalescent and acute COVID-19 samples. Nucleic acid was either cDNA or gDNA, and it came from T cells, B-cell-depleted T cells, or PBMCs.

CDR1 is LGHNA and CDR2 is YSLEER in the germline V gene. Trimming left V 1 base short and J 1 base short, with 13 bases between. CDR3 length: 16 amino acids. This chain connects TRBV4-3 to TRBJ1-1; a weak D match, TRBD1 (5 bases). The source is a man aged 18 to 35 who had recovered from COVID-19. Source material: PBMCs or T cells enriched from blood (not recorded which). CDR3 in DNA: TGCGCCAGCAGCCAAGCGGAGGGCGGGGGGAACACTGAAGCTTTCTTT. It specifies CASSQAEGGGNTEAFF.